Presented here are 8 T cell receptor beta chains from one specimen sequenced in a study of CD8 T cell repertoires and HIV-1 epitope variants. The data were produced by immunoSEQ multiplex PCR, yet TCRdb's version contains in-frame clones alone and is incomplete. The data show under 100,000 clones, with just under 75% seen just once and approximately 24% held by the top ten. Sequencing used uncultured baseline CD8+ T cells from peripheral blood mononuclear cells (PBMCs). The source is a male donor with HIV.

This chain connects TRBV6-6 to TRBJ1-5, with unresolved D. The CDR3 is 14 residues long. Per germline, CDR1 MNHNY and CDR2 SVGAGI (reference sequence). V lost 6 bases to trimming and J lost 4 bases, with 13 bases between them. In DNA form, the CDR3 reads TGTGCCAGCAGCCAAGGATCGGGTAATCAGCCCCAGCATTTT. This codes for CASSQGSGNQPQHF.

The chain recombines TRBV6-1 with TRBJ1-4, with 9 bases lining up with TRBD1. V shed 1 base, J shed 8 bases, and the junction held 8 bases outside the gene matches. Germline V lookup: CDR1 MNHNS, CDR2 SASEGT. This CDR3 has 16 amino acids. The CDR3 coding sequence is TGTGCCAGCAGTGAAGTAATGACAGGGGGACGAGAAAAACTGTTTTTT. Translated, it gives CASSEVMTGGREKLFF.

This clone was detected only once. The chain has TRBV9 and TRBJ2-1, with TRBD2 identical over 9 bases. The length of the CDR3 is 13 residues. V lost 3 bases and J lost 5; bases outside the gene matches: 0. Per the germline V gene, CDR1 is SGDLS and CDR2 is YYNGEE. The CDR3 nucleotides are TGTGCCAGCAGCGGACTAGCGGACAATGAGCAGTTCTTC. It translates to CASSGLADNEQFF.

The chain carries TRBV29-1 and TRBJ2-3; no firm D call. The germline V and J ends were trimmed by 0 bases and 2 bases, with 6 bases remaining between them. Germline V gene sequence: CDR1 SQVTM, CDR2 ANQGSEA. The CDR3 runs to 13 residues. Here the CDR3 reads CSVEDLITDTQYF. The DNA of the CDR3 is TGCAGCGTTGAAGATCTTATCACAGATACGCAGTATTTT.

In regard to this clone: The junction departs from germline at one end; a sequencing error may be responsible. J is TRBJ2-5 and V is TRBV7-7, with D tentatively TRBD2 (6 bases). Germline CDR1 reads SSHAT; CDR2 reads FNYEAQ (reference sequence). The CDR3 is 14 amino acids. The CDR3 spells CASSFTGGKETQYF. The CDR3 region has the DNA TGTGCTAGCAGCTTCACAGGCGGGAAAGAGACCCAGTACTTC.

Note on this clone: Mismatch with germline at one junction end may stem from a read error. V is TRBV7-7 and J is TRBJ2-7, with D possibly being TRBD2 (6 bases). The CDR3 is 15 amino acids. The germline gives CDR1 SSHAT, CDR2 FNYEAQ (reference sequence). The CDR3 protein is CASSAIAGGTAEQYF. CDR3 bases: TGTGCTAGCAGCGCGATAGCTGGGGGGACGGCCGAGCAGTACTTC.

The chain is built from TRBV5-1 and TRBJ1-2; tentative D call: TRBD1 (6 bases). Germline loops: CDR1 SGHRS, CDR2 YFSETQ. There are 14 residues in the CDR3. Trimming took off 4 bases at V and 6 bases at J, with 16 bases between the two ends. The CDR3 DNA reads as TGCGCCAGCAGCCCCTTGGGGGCCGAGGATGGCTACACCTTC. It encodes CASSPLGAEDGYTF.

J is TRBJ2-7 and V is TRBV27, with 10 bases lining up with TRBD1. The germline CDR1 and CDR2 sequences are MNHEY and SMNVEV (reference sequence). With V trimmed by 6 bases and J by 7 bases, 6 bases remained unmatched. CDR3 length: 13 residues. The CDR3 protein is CASRGQGRGEQYF. The CDR3, as DNA: TGTGCCAGCAGGGGACAGGGGCGAGGGGAGCAGTACTTC.